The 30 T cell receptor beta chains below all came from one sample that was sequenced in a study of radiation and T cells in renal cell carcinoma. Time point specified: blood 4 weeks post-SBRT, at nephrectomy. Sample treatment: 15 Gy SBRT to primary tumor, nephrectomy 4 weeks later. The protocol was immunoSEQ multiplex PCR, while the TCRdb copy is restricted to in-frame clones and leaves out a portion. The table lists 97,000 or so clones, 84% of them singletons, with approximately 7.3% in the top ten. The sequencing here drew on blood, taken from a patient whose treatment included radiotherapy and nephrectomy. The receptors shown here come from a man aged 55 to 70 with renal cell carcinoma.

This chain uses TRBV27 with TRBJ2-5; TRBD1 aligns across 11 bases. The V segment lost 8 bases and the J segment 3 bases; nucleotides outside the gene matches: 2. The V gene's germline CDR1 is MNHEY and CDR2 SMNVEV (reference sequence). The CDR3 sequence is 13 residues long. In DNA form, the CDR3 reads TGTGCCAGCGGGACAGGGGGAAAAGAGACCCAGTACTTC. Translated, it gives CASGTGGKETQYF.

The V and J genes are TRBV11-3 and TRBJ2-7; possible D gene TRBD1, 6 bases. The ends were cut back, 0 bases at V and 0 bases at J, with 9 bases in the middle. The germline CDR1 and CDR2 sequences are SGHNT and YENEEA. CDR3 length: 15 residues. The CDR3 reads CASSLDDRSSYEQYF. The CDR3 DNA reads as TGTGCCAGCAGCTTAGACGACAGGAGCTCCTACGAGCAGTACTTC.

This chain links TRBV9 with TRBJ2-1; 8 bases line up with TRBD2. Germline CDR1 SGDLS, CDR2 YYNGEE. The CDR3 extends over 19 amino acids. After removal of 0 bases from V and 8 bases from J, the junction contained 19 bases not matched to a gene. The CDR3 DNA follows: TGTGCCAGCAGCGTAGTACCCCTCCCCTCTACGGGAGGGGCGCATGAGCAGTTCTTC. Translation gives CASSVVPLPSTGGAHEQFF.

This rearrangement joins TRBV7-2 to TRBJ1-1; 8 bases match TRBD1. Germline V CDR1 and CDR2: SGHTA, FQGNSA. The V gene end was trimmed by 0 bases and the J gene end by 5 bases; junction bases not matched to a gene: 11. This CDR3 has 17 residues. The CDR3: CASSLAGAGGAGTEAFF. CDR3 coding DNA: TGTGCCAGCAGCTTAGCGGGGGCAGGGGGCGCGGGGACTGAAGCTTTCTTT.

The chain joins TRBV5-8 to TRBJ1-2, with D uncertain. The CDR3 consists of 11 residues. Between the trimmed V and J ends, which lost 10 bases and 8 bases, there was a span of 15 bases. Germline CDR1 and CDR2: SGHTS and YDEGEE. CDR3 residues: CAPRVTKGYTF. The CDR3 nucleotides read TGTGCCCCCCGGGTGACTAAAGGCTACACCTTC. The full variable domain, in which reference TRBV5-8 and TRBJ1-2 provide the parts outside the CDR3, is EAGVTQSPTHLIKTRGQQATLRCSPISGHTSVYWYQQALGLGLQFLLWYDEGEERNRGNFPPRFSGRQFPNYSSELNVNALELEDSALYLCAPRVTKGYTFGSGTRLTVV.

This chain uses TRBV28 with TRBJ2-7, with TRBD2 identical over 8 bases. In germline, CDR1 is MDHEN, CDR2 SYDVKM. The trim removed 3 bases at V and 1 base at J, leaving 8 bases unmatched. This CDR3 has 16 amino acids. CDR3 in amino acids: CASSFSLAVLSYEQYF. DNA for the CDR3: TGTGCCAGCAGTTTTTCACTAGCGGTCCTATCCTACGAGCAGTACTTC.

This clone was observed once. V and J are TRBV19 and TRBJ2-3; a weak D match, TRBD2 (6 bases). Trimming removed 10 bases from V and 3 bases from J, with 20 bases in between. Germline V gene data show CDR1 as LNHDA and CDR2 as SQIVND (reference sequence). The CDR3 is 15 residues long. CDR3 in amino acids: CATEGPGVRTDTQYF. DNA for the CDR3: TGTGCCACCGAAGGTCCGGGAGTAAGGACAGATACGCAGTATTTT. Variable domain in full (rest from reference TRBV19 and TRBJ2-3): DGGITQSPKYLFRKEGQNVTLSCEQNLNHDAMYWYRQDPGQGLRLIYYSQIVNDFQKGDIAEGYSVSREKKESFPLTVTSAQKNPTAFYLCATEGPGVRTDTQYFGPGTRLTVL.

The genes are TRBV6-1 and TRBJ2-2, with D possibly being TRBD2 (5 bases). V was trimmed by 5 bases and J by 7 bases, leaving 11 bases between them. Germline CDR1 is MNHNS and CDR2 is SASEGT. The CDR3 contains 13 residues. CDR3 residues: CASSTERLGELFF. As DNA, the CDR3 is TGTGCCAGCAGTACTGAGCGGCTCGGGGAGCTGTTTTTT.

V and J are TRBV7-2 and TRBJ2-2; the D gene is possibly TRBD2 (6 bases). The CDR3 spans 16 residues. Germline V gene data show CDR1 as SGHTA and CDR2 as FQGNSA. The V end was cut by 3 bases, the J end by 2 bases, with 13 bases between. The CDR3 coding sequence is TGTGCCAGCAGCTTGTTCACGGGGACTAACACCGGGGAGCTGTTTTTT. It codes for CASSLFTGTNTGELFF.

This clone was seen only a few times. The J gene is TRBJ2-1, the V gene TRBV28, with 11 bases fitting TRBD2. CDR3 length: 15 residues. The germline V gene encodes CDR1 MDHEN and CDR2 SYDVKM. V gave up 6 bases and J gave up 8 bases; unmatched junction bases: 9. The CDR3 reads CASSPTSGSSDEQFF. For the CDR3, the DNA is TGTGCCAGCAGCCCCACTAGCGGGAGTTCCGATGAGCAGTTCTTC.

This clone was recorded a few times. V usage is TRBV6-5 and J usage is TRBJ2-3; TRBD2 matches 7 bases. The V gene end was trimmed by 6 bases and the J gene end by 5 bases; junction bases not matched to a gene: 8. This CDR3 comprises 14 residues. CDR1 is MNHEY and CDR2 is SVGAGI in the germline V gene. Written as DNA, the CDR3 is TGTGCCAGCAGCCAATCCCTAGCGGAAGATACGCAGTATTTT. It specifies CASSQSLAEDTQYF.

In nucleotides, the CDR3 is TGTGCCAGCAGTTACTCGGGTGGAAGCTCCTACAATGAGCAGTTCTTC. Translation gives CASSYSGGSSYNEQFF. This chain joins TRBV6-5 and TRBJ2-1, with no clear D. Trimming pared 0 bases from V and 0 bases from J, leaving 9 bases between. Germline values: CDR1 MNHEY, CDR2 SVGAGI. CDR3 length: 16 amino acids.

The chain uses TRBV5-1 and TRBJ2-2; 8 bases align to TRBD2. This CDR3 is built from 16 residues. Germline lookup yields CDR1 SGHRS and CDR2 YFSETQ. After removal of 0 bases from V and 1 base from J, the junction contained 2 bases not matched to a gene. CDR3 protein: CASSLGTSGNTGELFF. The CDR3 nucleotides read TGCGCCAGCAGCTTGGGAACTAGCGGGAACACCGGGGAGCTGTTTTTT.

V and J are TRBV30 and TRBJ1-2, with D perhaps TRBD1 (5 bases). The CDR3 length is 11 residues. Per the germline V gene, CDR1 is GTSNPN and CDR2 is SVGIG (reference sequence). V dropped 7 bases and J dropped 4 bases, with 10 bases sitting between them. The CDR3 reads CALGLIYGYTF. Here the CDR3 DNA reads TGTGCCTTGGGACTTATCTATGGCTACACCTTC.

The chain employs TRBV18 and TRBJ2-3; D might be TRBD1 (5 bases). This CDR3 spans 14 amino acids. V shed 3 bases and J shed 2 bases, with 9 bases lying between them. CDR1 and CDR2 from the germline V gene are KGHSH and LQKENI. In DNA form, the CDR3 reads TGTGCCAGCTCACCCCGCAGGGACACAGATACGCAGTATTTT. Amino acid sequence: CASSPRRDTDTQYF. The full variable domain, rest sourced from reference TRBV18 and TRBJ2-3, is NAGVMQNPRHLVRRRGQEARLRCSPMKGHSHVYWYRQLPEEGLKFMVYLQKENIIDESGMPKERFSAEFPKEGPSILRIQQVVRGDSAAYFCASSPRRDTDTQYFGPGTRLTVL.

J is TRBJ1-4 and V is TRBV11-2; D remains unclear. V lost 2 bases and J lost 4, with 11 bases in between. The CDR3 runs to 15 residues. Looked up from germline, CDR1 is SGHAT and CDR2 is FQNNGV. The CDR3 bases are TGTGCCAGCAGCTTACCCAGTCTCGGTAATGAAAAACTGTTTTTT. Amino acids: CASSLPSLGNEKLFF.

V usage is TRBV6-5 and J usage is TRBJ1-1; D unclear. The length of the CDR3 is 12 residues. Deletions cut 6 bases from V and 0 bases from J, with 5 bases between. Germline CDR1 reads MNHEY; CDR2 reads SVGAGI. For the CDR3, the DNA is TGTGCCAGCAGCAGGATGAACACTGAAGCTTTCTTT. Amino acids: CASSRMNTEAFF.

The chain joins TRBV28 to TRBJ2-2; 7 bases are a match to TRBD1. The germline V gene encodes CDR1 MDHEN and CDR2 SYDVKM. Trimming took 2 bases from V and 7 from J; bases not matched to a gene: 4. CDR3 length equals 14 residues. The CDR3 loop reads CASSLADRVGELFF. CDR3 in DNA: TGTGCCAGCAGTTTAGCCGACAGGGTCGGGGAGCTGTTTTTT.

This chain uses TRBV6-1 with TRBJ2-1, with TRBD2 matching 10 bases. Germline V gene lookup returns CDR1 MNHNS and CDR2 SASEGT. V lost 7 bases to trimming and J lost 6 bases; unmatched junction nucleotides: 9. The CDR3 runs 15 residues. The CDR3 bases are TGTGCCAGCAATAAGCTAGCGGGAGATTTCAATGAGCAGTTCTTC. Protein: CASNKLAGDFNEQFF.

CDR3 nucleotides: TGCGCCAGCCTGGCCGGGACCTCCATGAACACTGAAGCTTTCTTT. This sequence encodes CASLAGTSMNTEAFF. The chain combines TRBV5-1 with TRBJ1-1; D is possibly TRBD1 (5 bases). Germline V gene lookup returns CDR1 SGHRS and CDR2 YFSETQ. The CDR3 sequence is 15 residues long. The germline V and J ends were trimmed by 7 bases and 0 bases, with 16 bases remaining between them.

The chain's CDR3 is CASRMTSGAYNEQFF. CDR3 nucleotides: TGTGCCAGTAGGATGACTAGCGGGGCCTACAATGAGCAGTTCTTC. V usage is TRBV19 and J usage is TRBJ2-1; 11 bases are shared with TRBD2. The CDR3 covers 15 residues. Per the germline V gene, CDR1 is LNHDA and CDR2 is SQIVND (reference sequence). The V gene end was trimmed by 6 bases and the J gene end by 2 bases; junction bases not matched to a gene: 3.

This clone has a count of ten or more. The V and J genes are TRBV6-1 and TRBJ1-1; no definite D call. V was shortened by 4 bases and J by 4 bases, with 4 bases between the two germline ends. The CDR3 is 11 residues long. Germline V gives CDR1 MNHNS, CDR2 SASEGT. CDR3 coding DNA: TGTGCCAGCAGTGTTGTCACTGAAGCTTTCTTT. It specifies CASSVVTEAFF.

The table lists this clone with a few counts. The CDR3 DNA follows: TGTGCCAGCAGTAAACAAACTTCCACCTACAATGAGCAGTTCTTC. Translating gives CASSKQTSTYNEQFF. The gene calls are TRBV6-1 and TRBJ2-1, with D unclear. Per the germline V gene, CDR1 is MNHNS and CDR2 is SASEGT. Trimming took off 5 bases at V and 2 bases at J, with 13 bases between the two ends. The CDR3 extends over 15 amino acids.

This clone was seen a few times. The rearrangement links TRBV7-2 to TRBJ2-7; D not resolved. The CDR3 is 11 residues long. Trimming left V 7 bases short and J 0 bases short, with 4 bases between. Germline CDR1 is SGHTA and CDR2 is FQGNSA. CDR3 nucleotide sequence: TGTGCCAGCACTAACTCCTACGAGCAGTACTTC. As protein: CASTNSYEQYF.

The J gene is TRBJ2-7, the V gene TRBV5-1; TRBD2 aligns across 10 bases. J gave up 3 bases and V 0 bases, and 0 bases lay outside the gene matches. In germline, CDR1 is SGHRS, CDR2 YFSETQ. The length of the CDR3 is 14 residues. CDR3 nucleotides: TGCGCCAGCAGCTTGGCTAGCGGGAGCTACGAGCAGTACTTC. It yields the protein CASSLASGSYEQYF.

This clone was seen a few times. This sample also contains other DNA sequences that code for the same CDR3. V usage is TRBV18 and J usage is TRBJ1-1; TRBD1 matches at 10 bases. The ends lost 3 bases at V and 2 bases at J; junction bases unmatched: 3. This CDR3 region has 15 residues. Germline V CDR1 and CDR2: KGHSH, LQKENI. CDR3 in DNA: TGTGCCAGCTCACCCAGACAGGGGGCTAACACTGAAGCTTTCTTT. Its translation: CASSPRQGANTEAFF.

Here the CDR3 reads CASKVTGELGQPQHF. CDR3 in DNA: TGTGCCAGCAAGGTGACAGGGGAACTTGGGCAGCCCCAGCATTTT. The V call is TRBV6-6, the J call TRBJ1-5; the match to TRBD1 covers 8 bases. CDR3 length: 15 residues. Germline V gene sequence: CDR1 MNHNY, CDR2 SVGAGI (reference sequence). V lost 7 bases to trimming and J lost 7 bases; unmatched junction nucleotides: 12.

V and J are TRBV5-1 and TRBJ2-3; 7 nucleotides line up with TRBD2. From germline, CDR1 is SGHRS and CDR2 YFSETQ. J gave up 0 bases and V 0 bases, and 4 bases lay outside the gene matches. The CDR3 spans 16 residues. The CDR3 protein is CASSLAGGASTDTQYF. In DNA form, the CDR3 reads TGCGCCAGCAGCTTGGCGGGGGGAGCTAGCACAGATACGCAGTATTTT. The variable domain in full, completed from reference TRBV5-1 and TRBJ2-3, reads KAGVTQTPRYLIKTRGQQVTLSCSPISGHRSVSWYQQTPGQGLQFLFEYFSETQRNKGNFPGRFSGRQFSNSRSEMNVSTLELGDSALYLCASSLAGGASTDTQYFGPGTRLTVL.

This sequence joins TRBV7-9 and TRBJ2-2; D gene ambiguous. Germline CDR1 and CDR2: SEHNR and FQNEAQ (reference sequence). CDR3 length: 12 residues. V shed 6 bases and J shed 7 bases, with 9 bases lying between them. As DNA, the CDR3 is TGTGCCAGCAGGAGGCAGAACGGGGAGCTGTTTTTT. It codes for CASRRQNGELFF. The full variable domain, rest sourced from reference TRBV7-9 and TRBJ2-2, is DTGVSQNPRHKITKRGQNVTFRCDPISEHNRLYWYRQTLGQGPEFLTYFQNEAQLEKSRLLSDRFSAERPKGSFSTLEIQRTEQGDSAMYLCASRRQNGELFFGEGSRLTVL.

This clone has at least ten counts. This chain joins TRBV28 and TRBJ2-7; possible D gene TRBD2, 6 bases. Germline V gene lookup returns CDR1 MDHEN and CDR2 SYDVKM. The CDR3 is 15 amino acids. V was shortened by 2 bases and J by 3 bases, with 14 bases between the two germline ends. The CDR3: CASSLGGSRDYEQYF. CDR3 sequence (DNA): TGTGCCAGCAGTTTAGGGGGGAGCCGGGACTACGAGCAGTACTTC.